This T cell receptor beta chain came from a study of CD8 T cells in Susac syndrome. CD8+ and CD4+ T cells were negatively isolated; TEMRA cells were FACS-enriched. Details on this clonotype: What it binds is not known.

RNA, at about 0.5 to 1 ug, was reverse transcribed with random hexamers. By means of immunoSEQ multiplex PCR, TCR beta CDR3 spanning 54 Vbeta and 13 Jbeta underwent amplification. TCRdb fed the immunoSEQ multiplex PCR reads into MiXCR, producing one record per CDR3 protein. Of about 47,000 distinct CDR3 sequences listed, over 90% are singletons. Study conclusions and caveats: The study admitted that it had a relatively small number of individuals in its TCR sequencing and HLA analysis.

V trimming: 0 bases; J trimming: 3 bases; junction bases outside the gene matches: 5. This CDR3 has 15 residues. CDR1 and CDR2 (germline): LGHNA, YSLEER. The sequenced sample was CD8+ T cells from PBMCs. This receptor was taken from a human donor in good health. V is TRBV4-3 and J is TRBJ2-7, with 7 bases fitting TRBD2. The CDR3 is CASSQDRSSGYEQYF. The CDR3 bases are TGCGCCAGCAGCCAAGATAGGTCTAGCGGCTACGAGCAGTACTTC.